This TCR beta chain emerged from a study of blood T cell repertoires in COVID-19. In the source study's methods: Reference gene primer amplification gave nucleated cell count estimates. Clones were read by immunoSEQ multiplex PCR, and TCRdb kept only the in-frame ones, dropping some. The V and J calls and clone size come from that table; D and trimming were worked out from the DNA. The sample lists roughly 380,000 clones, 89% seen once, with roughly 1.5% in the top ten. The germline gives CDR1 MDHEN, CDR2 SYDVKM. The CDR3 extends over 16 amino acids. V was pared by 6 bases and J by 0 bases, with 10 bases of the junction left unmatched.

Material for sequencing was peripheral blood. The origin of this receptor is a woman aged 40 to 50 with COVID-19, enrolled during active disease. The chain couples TRBV28 to TRBJ2-5, with 7 bases lining up with TRBD2. CDR3 coding DNA: TGTGCCAGCAGCGAGACACCAGGGAGGGACCAAGAGACCCAGTACTTC. It yields the protein CASSETPGRDQETQYF. Together with reference TRBV28 and TRBJ2-5, the CDR3 gives the full variable domain: DVKVTQSSRYLVKRTGEKVFLECVQDMDHENMFWYRQDPGLGLRLIYFSYDVKMKEKGDIPEGYSVSREKKERFSLILESASTNQTSMYLCASSETPGRDQETQYFGPGTRLLVL.